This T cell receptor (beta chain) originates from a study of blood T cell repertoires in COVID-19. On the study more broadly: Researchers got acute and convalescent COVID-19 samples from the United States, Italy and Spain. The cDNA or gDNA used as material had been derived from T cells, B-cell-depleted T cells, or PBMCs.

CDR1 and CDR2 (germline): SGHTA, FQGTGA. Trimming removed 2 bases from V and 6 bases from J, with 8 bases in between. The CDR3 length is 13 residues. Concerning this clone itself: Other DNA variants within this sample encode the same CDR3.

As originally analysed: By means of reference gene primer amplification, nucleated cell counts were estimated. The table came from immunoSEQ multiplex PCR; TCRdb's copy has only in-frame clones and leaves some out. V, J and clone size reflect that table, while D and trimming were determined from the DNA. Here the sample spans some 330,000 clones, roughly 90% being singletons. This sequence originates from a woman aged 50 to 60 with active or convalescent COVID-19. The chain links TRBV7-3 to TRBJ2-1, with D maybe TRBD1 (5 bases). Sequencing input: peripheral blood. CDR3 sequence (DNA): TGTGCCAGCAGCTTATCAGGGATCAATGAGCAGTTCTTC. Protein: CASSLSGINEQFF.